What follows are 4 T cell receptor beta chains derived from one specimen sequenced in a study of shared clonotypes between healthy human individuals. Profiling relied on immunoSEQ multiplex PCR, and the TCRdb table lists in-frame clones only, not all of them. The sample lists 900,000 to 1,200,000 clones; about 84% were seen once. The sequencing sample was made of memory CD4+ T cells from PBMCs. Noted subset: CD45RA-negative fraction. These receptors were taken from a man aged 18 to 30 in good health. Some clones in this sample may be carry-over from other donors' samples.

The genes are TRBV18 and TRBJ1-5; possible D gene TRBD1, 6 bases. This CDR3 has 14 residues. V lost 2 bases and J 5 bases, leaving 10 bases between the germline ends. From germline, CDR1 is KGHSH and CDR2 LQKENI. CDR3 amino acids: CASSPGQSHQPQHF. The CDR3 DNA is TGTGCCAGCTCACCAGGACAGTCGCATCAGCCCCAGCATTTT.

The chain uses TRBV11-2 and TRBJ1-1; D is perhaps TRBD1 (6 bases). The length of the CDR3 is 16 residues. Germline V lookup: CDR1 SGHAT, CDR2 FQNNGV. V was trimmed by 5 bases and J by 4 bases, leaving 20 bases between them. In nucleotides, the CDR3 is TGTGCCAGCAGCCCGGACAGTGGGTTTTTGCGCACTGAAGCTTTCTTT. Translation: CASSPDSGFLRTEAFF.

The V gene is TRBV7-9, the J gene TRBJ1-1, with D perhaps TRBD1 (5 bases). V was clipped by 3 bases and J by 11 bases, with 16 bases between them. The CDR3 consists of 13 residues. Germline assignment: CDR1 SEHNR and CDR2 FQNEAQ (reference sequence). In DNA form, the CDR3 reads TGTGCCAGCAGCTTGTACGTCCAGGGAATTGCTTTCTTT. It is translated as CASSLYVQGIAFF.

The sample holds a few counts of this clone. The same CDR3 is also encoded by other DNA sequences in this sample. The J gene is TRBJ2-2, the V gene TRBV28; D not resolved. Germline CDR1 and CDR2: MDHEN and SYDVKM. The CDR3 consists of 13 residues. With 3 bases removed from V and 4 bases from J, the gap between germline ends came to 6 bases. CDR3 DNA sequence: TGTGCCAGCAGTTTGGATGGCACCGGGGAGCTGTTTTTT. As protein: CASSLDGTGELFF.